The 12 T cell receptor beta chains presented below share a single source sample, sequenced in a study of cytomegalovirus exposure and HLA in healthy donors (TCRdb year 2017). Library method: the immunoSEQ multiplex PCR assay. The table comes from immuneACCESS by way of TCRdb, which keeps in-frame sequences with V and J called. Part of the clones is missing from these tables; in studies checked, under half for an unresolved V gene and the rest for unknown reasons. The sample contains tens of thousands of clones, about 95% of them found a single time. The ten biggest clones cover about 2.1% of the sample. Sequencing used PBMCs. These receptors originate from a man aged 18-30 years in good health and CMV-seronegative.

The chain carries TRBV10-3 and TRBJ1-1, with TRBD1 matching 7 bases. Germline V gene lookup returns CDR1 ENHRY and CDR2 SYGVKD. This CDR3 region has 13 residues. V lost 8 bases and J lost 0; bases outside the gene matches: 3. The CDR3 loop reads CAIEDRLNTEAFF. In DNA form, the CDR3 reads TGTGCCATCGAGGACAGGTTGAACACTGAAGCTTTCTTT.

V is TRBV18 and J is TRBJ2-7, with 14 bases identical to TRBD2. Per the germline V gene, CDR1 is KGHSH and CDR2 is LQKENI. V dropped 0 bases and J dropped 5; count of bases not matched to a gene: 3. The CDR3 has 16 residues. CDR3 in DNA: TGTGCCAGCTCACCACCGACTAGCGGGAGGGCCCACGAGCAGTACTTC. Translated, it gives CASSPPTSGRAHEQYF.

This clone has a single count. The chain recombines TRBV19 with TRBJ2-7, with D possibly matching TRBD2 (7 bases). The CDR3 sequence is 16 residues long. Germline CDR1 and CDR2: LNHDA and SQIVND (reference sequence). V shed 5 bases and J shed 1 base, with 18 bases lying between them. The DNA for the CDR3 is TGTGCCAGTAGTTCGAGGGGGGGGGCGCGGTCCTACGAGCAGTACTTC. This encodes CASSSRGGARSYEQYF.

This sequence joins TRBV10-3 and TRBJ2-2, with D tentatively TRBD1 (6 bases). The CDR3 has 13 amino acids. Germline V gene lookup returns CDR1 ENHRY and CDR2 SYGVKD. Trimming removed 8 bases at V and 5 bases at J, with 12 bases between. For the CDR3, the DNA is TGTGCCATCGCGGCAGGACAGACCGGGGAGCTGTTTTTT. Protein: CAIAAGQTGELFF.

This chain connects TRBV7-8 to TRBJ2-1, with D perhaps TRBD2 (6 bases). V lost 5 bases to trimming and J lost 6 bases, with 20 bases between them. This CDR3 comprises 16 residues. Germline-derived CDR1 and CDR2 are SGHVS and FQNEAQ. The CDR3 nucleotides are TGTGCCAGCAGCCCGGCGGACGGGAGTCTCGTCAATGAGCAGTTCTTC. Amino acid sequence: CASSPADGSLVNEQFF.

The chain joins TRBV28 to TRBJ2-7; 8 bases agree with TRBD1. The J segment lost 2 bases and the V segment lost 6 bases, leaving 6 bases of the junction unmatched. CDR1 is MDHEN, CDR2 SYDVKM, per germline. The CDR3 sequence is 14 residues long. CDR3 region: CASSSGTGPYEQYF. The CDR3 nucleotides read TGTGCCAGCAGCTCCGGGACAGGACCCTACGAGCAGTACTTC. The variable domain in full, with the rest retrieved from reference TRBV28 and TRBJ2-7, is DVKVTQSSRYLVKRTGEKVFLECVQDMDHENMFWYRQDPGLGLRLIYFSYDVKMKEKGDIPEGYSVSREKKERFSLILESASTNQTSMYLCASSSGTGPYEQYFGPGTRLTVT.

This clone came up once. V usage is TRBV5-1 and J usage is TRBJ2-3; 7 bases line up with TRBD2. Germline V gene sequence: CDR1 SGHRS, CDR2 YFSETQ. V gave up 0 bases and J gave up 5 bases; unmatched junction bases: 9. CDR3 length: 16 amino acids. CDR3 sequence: CASSLVSPGGEDTQYF. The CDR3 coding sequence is TGCGCCAGCAGCTTGGTATCTCCGGGAGGCGAAGATACGCAGTATTTT.

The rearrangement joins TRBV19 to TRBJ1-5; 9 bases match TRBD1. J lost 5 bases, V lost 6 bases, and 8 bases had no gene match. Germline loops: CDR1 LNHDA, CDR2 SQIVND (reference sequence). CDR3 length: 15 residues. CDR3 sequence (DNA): TGTGCCAGTAGGATCGGGACAGGGTATTATCAGCCCCAGCATTTT. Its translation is CASRIGTGYYQPQHF.

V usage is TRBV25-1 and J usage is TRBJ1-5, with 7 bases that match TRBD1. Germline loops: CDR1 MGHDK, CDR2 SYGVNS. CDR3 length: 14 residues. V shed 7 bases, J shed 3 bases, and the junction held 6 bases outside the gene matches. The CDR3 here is CASTRQGNNQPQHF. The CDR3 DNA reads TGTGCCAGCACTCGACAGGGAAACAATCAGCCCCAGCATTTT.

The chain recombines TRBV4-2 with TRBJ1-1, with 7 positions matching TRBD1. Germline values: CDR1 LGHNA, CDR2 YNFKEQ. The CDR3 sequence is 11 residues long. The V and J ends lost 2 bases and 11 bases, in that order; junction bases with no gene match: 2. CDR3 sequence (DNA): TGTGCCAGCAGCCAAACGGACAGGGCTTTCTTT. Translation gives CASSQTDRAFF.

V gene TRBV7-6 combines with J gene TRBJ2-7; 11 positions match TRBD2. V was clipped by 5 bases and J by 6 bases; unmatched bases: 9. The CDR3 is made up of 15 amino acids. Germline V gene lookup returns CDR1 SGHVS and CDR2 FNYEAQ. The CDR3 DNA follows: TGTGCCAGCAGCGCGCTAGCGGGAGGTCGTAGCGAGCAGTACTTC. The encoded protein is CASSALAGGRSEQYF.

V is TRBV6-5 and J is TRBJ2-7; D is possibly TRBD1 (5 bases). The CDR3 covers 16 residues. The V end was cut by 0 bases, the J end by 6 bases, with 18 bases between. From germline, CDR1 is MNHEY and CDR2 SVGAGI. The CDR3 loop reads CASSYSPVVATGEQYF. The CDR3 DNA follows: TGTGCCAGCAGTTACTCCCCGGTGGTGGCAACAGGCGAGCAGTACTTC.